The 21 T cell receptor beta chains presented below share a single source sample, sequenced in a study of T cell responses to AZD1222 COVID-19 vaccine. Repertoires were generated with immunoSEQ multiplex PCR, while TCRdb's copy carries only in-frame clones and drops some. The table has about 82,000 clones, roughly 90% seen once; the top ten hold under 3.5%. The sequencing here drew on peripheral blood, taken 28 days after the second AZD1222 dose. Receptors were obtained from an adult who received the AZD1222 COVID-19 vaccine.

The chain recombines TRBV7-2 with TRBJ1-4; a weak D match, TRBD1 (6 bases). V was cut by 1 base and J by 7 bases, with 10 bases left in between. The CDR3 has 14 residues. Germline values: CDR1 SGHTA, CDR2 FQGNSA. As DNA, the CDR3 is TGTGCCAGCAGCTTAGGGGGGGGCTCTGAAAAACTGTTTTTT. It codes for CASSLGGGSEKLFF.

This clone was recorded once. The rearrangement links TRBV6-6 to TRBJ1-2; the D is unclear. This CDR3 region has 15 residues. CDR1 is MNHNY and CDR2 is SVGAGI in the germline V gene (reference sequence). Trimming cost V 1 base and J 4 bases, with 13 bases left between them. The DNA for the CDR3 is TGTGCCAGCAGTTACTTAGACCCCACGGGCTATGGCTACACCTTC. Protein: CASSYLDPTGYGYTF.

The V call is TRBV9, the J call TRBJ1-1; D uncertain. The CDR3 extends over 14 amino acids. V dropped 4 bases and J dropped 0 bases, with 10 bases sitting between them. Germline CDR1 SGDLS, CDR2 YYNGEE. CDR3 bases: TGTGCCAGCAGCCCCGAGGCCATGAACACTGAAGCTTTCTTT. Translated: CASSPEAMNTEAFF.

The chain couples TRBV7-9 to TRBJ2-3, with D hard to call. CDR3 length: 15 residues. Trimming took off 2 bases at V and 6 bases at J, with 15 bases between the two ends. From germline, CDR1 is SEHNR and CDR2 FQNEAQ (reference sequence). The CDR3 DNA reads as TGTGCCAGCAGCTTATGGATAGGGAAGTCGGATACGCAGTATTTT. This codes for CASSLWIGKSDTQYF.

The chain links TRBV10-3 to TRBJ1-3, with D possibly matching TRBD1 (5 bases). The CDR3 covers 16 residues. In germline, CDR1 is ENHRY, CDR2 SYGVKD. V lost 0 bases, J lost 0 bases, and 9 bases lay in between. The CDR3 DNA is TGTGCCATCAGTGAGTCAGAGGGACTCTCTGGAAACACCATATATTTT. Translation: CAISESEGLSGNTIYF.

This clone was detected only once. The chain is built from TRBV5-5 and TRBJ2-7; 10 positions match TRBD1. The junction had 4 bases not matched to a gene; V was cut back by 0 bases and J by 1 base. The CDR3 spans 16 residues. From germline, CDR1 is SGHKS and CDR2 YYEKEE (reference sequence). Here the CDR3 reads CASSLAWTGGSYEQYF. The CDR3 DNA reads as TGTGCCAGCAGCTTGGCCTGGACAGGGGGTTCCTACGAGCAGTACTTC.

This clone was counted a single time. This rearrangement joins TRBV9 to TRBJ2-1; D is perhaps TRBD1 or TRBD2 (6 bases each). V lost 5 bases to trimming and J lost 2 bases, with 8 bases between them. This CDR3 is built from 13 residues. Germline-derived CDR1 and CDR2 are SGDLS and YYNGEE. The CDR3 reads CASSRGPYNEQFF. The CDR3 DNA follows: TGTGCCAGCAGTCGGGGGCCCTACAATGAGCAGTTCTTC.

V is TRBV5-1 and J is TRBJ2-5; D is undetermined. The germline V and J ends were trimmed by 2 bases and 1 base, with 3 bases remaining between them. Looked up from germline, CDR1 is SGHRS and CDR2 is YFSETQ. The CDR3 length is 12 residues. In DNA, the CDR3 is TGCGCCAGCAGCTTTCCCCAAGAGACCCAGTACTTC. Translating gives CASSFPQETQYF.

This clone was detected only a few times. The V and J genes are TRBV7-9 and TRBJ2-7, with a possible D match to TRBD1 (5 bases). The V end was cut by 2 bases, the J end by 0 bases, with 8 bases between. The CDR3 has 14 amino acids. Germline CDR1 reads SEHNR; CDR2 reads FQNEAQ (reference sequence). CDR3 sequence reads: CASSLSTGSYEQYF. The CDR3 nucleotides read TGTGCCAGCAGCTTAAGCACAGGCTCCTACGAGCAGTACTTC.

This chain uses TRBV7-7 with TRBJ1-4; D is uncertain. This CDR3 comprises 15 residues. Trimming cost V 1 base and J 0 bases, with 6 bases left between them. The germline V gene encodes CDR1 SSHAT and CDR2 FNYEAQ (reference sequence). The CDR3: CASSLERATNEKLFF. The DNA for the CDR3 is TGTGCCAGCAGCTTAGAGCGCGCAACTAATGAAAAACTGTTTTTT.

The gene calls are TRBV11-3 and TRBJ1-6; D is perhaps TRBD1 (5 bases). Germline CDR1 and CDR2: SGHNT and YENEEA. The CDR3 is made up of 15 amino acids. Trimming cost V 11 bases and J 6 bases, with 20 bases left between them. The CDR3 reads CASSRGGSGNSPLHF. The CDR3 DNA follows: TGTGCCTCAAGCCGCGGGGGGTCGGGTAATTCACCCCTCCACTTT.

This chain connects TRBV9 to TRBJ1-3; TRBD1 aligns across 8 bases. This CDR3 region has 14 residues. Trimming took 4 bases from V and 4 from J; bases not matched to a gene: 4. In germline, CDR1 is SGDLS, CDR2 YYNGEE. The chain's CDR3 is CASSPRDRGNTIYF. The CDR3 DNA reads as TGTGCCAGCAGCCCGAGGGACAGGGGAAACACCATATATTTT. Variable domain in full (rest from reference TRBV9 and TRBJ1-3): DSGVTQTPKHLITATGQRVTLRCSPRSGDLSVYWYQQSLDQGLQFLIQYYNGEERAKGNILERFSAQQFPDLHSELNLSSLELGDSALYFCASSPRDRGNTIYFGEGSWLTVV.

In DNA form, the CDR3 reads TGTGCCAGCAGGACAGGGAACACTGAAGCTTTCTTT. Protein: CASRTGNTEAFF. The chain combines TRBV6-5 with TRBJ1-1; maybe TRBD1 (6 bases). Germline V lookup: CDR1 MNHEY, CDR2 SVGAGI. The V and J ends lost 6 bases and 1 base respectively, with 6 bases between them. The CDR3 covers 12 residues.

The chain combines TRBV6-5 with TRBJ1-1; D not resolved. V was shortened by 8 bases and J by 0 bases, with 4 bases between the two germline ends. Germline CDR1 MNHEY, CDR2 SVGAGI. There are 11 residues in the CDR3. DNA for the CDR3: TGTGCCAGCTTCCTGAACACTGAAGCTTTCTTT. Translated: CASFLNTEAFF.

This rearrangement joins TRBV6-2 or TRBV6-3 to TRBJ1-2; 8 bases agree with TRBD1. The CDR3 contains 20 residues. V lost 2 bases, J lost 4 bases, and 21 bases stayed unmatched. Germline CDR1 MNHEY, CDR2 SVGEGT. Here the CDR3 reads CASSYAGREKLQGTGYGYTF. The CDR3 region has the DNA TGTGCCAGCAGTTACGCCGGAAGGGAAAAATTACAGGGGACAGGCTATGGCTACACCTTC.

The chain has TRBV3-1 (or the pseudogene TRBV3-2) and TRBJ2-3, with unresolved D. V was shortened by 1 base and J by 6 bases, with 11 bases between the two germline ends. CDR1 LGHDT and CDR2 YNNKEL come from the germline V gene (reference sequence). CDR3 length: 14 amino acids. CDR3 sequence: CASSQGQAHDTQYF. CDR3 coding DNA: TGTGCCAGCAGCCAAGGCCAGGCACATGATACGCAGTATTTT.

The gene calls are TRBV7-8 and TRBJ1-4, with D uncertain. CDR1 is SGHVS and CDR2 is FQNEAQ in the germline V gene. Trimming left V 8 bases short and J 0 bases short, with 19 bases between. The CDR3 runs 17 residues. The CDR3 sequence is CASGFTADSATNEKLFF. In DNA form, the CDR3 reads TGTGCCAGCGGTTTCACGGCAGATAGCGCAACTAATGAAAAACTGTTTTTT.

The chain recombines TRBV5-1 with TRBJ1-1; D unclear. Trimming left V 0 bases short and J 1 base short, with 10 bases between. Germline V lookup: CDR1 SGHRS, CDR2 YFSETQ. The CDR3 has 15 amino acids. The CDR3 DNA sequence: TGCGCCAGCAGCTTGGTTCTCAGTCCGAACACTGAAGCTTTCTTT. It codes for CASSLVLSPNTEAFF.

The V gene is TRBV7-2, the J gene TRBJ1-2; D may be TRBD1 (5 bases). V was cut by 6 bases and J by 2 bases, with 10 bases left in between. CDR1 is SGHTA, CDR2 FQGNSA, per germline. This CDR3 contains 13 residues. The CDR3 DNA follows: TGTGCCAGCAGTCGAGACAGAAACTATGGCTACACCTTC. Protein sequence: CASSRDRNYGYTF.

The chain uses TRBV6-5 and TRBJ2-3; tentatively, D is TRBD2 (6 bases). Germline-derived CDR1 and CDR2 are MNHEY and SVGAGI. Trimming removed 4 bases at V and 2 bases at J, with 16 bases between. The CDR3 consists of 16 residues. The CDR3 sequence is CASSLRGGPPTDTQYF. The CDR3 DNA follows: TGTGCCAGCAGTTTGAGAGGAGGGCCCCCCACAGATACGCAGTATTTT.

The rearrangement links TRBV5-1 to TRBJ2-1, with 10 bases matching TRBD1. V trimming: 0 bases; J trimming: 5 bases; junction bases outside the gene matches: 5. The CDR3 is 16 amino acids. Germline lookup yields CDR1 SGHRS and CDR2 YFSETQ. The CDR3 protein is CASSLAPDRGDNEQFF. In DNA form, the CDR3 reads TGCGCCAGCAGCTTGGCTCCGGACAGGGGGGACAATGAGCAGTTCTTC.